Each of the 16 T cell receptor beta chains below was sequenced from the same sample in a study of T cells in Graves' hyperthyroidism and ophthalmopathy (dated by TCRdb to between 2018 and 2020). Library preparation was by multiplex PCR. The run used an Illumina HiSeq 2000. The TCR beta CDR3 regions were amplified from RNA transcripts. The first round of RT-PCR for the TCR CDR3 was performed with the HTBI primer set and the Qiagen OneStep RT-PCR kit. Through fastp at Q25 and MiXCR, TCRdb rebuilt clones from the public reads, retaining in-frame beta chains. Each entry is one CDR3 protein sequence, shown with its most common DNA and genes. This sample holds 690,000 or so distinct CDR3 sequences; about 17% were observed only once. The ten largest clones take up roughly 17% of the sample. Specimen: blood. All receptors come from a woman aged 50 to 60 with Graves' hyperthyroidism that later progressed to Graves' ophthalmopathy.

This clonotype was detected many times. The V gene is TRBV5-1, the J gene TRBJ1-1; D is unclear. The CDR3 extends over 14 amino acids. V gave up 4 bases and J gave up 1 base, with 11 bases separating them. Germline-derived CDR1 and CDR2 are SGHRS and YFSETQ. CDR3 nucleotides: TGCGCCAGCAGCACCCTGCCGGGGAACACTGAAGCTTTCTTT. It specifies CASSTLPGNTEAFF.

CDR3 nucleotides: TGTGCCAGCAGTCAATTAATCGACGGCGAGCAGTACTTC. Translated: CASSQLIDGEQYF. The J gene is TRBJ2-7, the V gene TRBV27; D is unresolved. The CDR3 is 13 amino acids. The germline V gene encodes CDR1 MNHEY and CDR2 SMNVEV (reference sequence). Trimming removed 5 bases from V and 6 bases from J, with 14 bases in between.

This clonotype occurred many times. This sequence joins TRBV20-1 and TRBJ1-6, with D perhaps matching TRBD1 (6 bases). The CDR3 is made up of 15 amino acids. Looked up from germline, CDR1 is DFQATT and CDR2 is SNEGSKA (reference sequence). Trimming shortened V by 1 base and J by 9 bases, and 16 bases separated the two germline ends. Here the CDR3 reads CSARVRPGVGSPLHF. The DNA of the CDR3 is TGCAGTGCTAGAGTTCGTCCAGGGGTTGGTTCACCCCTCCACTTT.

The chain joins TRBV9 to TRBJ2-1, with TRBD2 matching over 14 bases. The CDR3 covers 18 residues. The trim removed 0 bases at V and 4 bases at J, leaving 6 bases unmatched. Germline V gene sequence: CDR1 SGDLS, CDR2 YYNGEE. CDR3 DNA: TGTGCCAGCAGCGTAGTTGGGACTAGCGGGGGACTTTACAATGAGCAGTTCTTC. Its protein product is CASSVVGTSGGLYNEQFF.

At least ten counts were recorded for this clonotype. J is TRBJ2-2 and V is TRBV11-2, with TRBD2 matching 7 bases. J was trimmed by 6 bases and V by 2 bases; bases with no gene match: 6. The germline V gene has CDR1 SGHAT and CDR2 FQNNGV. The CDR3 has 15 amino acids. The CDR3 here is CASSLPGGTAGELFF. CDR3 DNA sequence: TGTGCCAGCAGCTTACCCGGGGGGACGGCCGGGGAGCTGTTTTTT.

This clonotype was counted once. The chain joins TRBV6-5 to TRBJ1-5; D is unclear. The CDR3 covers 16 residues. Trimming removed 0 bases from V and 3 bases from J, with 12 bases in between. Germline CDR1 and CDR2: MNHEY and SVGAGI. The CDR3 region has the DNA TGTGCCAGCAGTTACTCACGTCCGGATCTCAATCAGCCCCAGCATTTT. This translates into CASSYSRPDLNQPQHF.

The chain employs TRBV7-9 and TRBJ2-2, with unresolved D. Between the trimmed V and J ends, which lost 5 bases and 7 bases, there was a span of 14 bases. The CDR3 contains 14 residues. Germline lookup yields CDR1 SEHNR and CDR2 FQNEAQ (reference sequence). CDR3 loop: CASSPYAGVGELFF. CDR3 coding DNA: TGTGCCAGCAGCCCTTACGCCGGAGTCGGGGAGCTGTTTTTT.

The chain combines TRBV6-2 or TRBV6-3 with TRBJ2-7; 7 bases match TRBD2. J gave up 7 bases and V 2 bases, and 5 bases lay outside the gene matches. This CDR3 region has 13 residues. CDR1 MNHEY and CDR2 SVGEGT come from the germline V gene. The CDR3, as DNA: TGTGCCAGCAGTTACATGGCGGGGGATGAGCAGTACTTC. Its translation is CASSYMAGDEQYF.

The rearrangement joins TRBV20-1 to TRBJ1-4; 10 bases are shared with TRBD1. This CDR3 is 18 amino acids long. Germline trimming cut 3 bases from V and 8 bases from J; bases unmatched to any gene: 18. Germline CDR1 and CDR2: DFQATT and SNEGSKA (reference sequence). CDR3 sequence (DNA): TGCAGTGCTAGGCCCGCACCTGGCAGACAGGGGGCTAGCGAAAAACTGTTTTTT. Protein sequence: CSARPAPGRQGASEKLFF.

The chain is built from TRBV18 and TRBJ1-5, with D hard to call. The CDR3 is 13 residues long. The germline V and J ends were trimmed by 5 bases and 5 bases, with 10 bases remaining between them. The germline V gene has CDR1 KGHSH and CDR2 LQKENI. The CDR3 DNA follows: TGTGCCAGCTCATCGTCGTTGGATCAGCCCCAGCATTTT. As protein: CASSSSLDQPQHF.

This clonotype was detected ten times or more. This chain connects TRBV2 to TRBJ2-3, with a weak D call TRBD2 (5 bases). This CDR3 is 15 amino acids long. CDR1 is SNHLY, CDR2 FYNNEI, per germline. Between the trimmed V and J ends, which lost 10 bases and 0 bases, there was a span of 17 bases. The CDR3 DNA reads as TGTGCCACCGCTAAACGGGGTACTAGCACAGATACGCAGTATTTT. This codes for CATAKRGTSTDTQYF.

This clonotype was counted only a few times. CDR3 DNA: TGTGCCAGCAGGGGAGGACAGGGGGCGCGGGAGCAGTACTTC. This sequence encodes CASRGGQGAREQYF. The J gene is TRBJ2-7, the V gene TRBV6-1; the match to TRBD1 covers 11 bases. CDR1 is MNHNS and CDR2 is SASEGT in the germline V gene. Trimming at V came to 6 bases and at J to 7 bases, leaving 8 bases not matched to a gene. The CDR3 has 14 amino acids.

This clonotype was found many times. This chain connects TRBV28 to TRBJ1-2; D is perhaps TRBD1 (6 bases). This CDR3 is built from 12 residues. Deletions cut 5 bases from V and 7 bases from J, with 11 bases between. Germline lookup yields CDR1 MDHEN and CDR2 SYDVKM. The CDR3 coding sequence is TGTGCCAGCAGTGGACAGTCCAGTGGCTACACCTTC. Translated: CASSGQSSGYTF.

This clonotype was found once. This chain uses TRBV29-1 with TRBJ2-3, with D possibly being TRBD1 or TRBD2 (6 bases each). The CDR3 has 11 residues. CDR1 and CDR2 (germline): SQVTM, ANQGSEA. This CDR3 is CTGAWGDTQYF. The DNA for the CDR3 is TGCACGGGGGCCTGGGGAGATACGCAGTATTTT.

V and J are TRBV5-1 and TRBJ2-7; D perhaps matches TRBD2 (6 bases). The CDR3 extends over 15 amino acids. Trimming removed 4 bases from V and 2 bases from J, with 16 bases in between. CDR1 is SGHRS and CDR2 is YFSETQ in the germline V gene. CDR3 sequence reads: CASSPSGTATYEQYF. CDR3 DNA sequence: TGCGCCAGCAGCCCGTCCGGGACTGCGACCTACGAGCAGTACTTC. The entire variable domain, with the rest obtained from reference TRBV5-1 and TRBJ2-7, is as follows: KAGVTQTPRYLIKTRGQQVTLSCSPISGHRSVSWYQQTPGQGLQFLFEYFSETQRNKGNFPGRFSGRQFSNSRSEMNVSTLELGDSALYLCASSPSGTATYEQYFGPGTRLTVT.

The chain couples TRBV4-1 to TRBJ1-1, with 7 bases that match TRBD1. The CDR3 is 18 amino acids. Trimming cost V 1 base and J 4 bases; bases outside gene matches: 15. The germline V gene has CDR1 MGHRA and CDR2 YSYEKL. CDR3 coding DNA: TGCGCCAGCAGCCAAGTTTTCCCACCAGGGGGACCAGGCACTGAAGCTTTCTTT. Encoded protein: CASSQVFPPGGPGTEAFF.